This T cell receptor beta chain is from a study of cytomegalovirus exposure and HLA in healthy donors. As concerns this clone: Antigen specificity is unknown.

PCR primers comprised 60 Vbeta and 13 Jbeta primers. TCRdb's table, derived via immunoSEQ multiplex PCR, lists solely in-frame clones and lacks some. The profile covers tens of thousands of clones, with roughly 84% appearing a single time and under 3.5% taken by the ten largest. The CDR3 is 16 amino acids. The germline CDR1 and CDR2 sequences are SGHTA and FQGTGA. The ends lost 5 bases at V and 4 bases at J; junction bases unmatched: 7. General study findings and limits: Reportedly, diagnosis of cytomegalovirus status by the classifier showed high specificity and sensitivity. Later on, analysis showed that most CMV-associated TCR beta chains appeared to be HLA-restricted.

The J gene is TRBJ2-1, the V gene TRBV7-3; 11 bases align to TRBD2. The sequenced sample was PBMCs. This TCR came from a woman aged 18-29 years in good health and CMV-seronegative. The CDR3 nucleotides read TGTGCCAGCAGCACCACCGGGACTAGCGGTTACAATGAGCAGTTCTTC. It is translated as CASSTTGTSGYNEQFF.